The 12 T cell receptor beta chains below come from one sample, sequenced in a study of regulatory T cells in long-lasting Graves disease. Construction of TCR beta libraries relied on iRepertoire HTBI primers and on Arm-PCR targeting CDR3 regions. Each CDR3 protein gets one entry after TCRdb re-called the multiplex PCR reads with MiXCR. The sample consists of about 530,000 distinct CDR3 sequences, 15% to 20% of them appearing once. Specified time point: newly diagnosed GD, antithyroid drugs for less than 3 months. PBMC-extracted RNA yielded the TCR library. The same data also went into a second study, on T cells in Graves' hyperthyroidism and ophthalmopathy.

The sequencing here drew on peripheral blood mononuclear cells (PBMCs), taken at new diagnosis, from a patient treated with antithyroid drugs. The source of these receptors is a woman aged 40-60 years with Graves disease.

The rearrangement links TRBV3-1 to TRBJ1-4; D is possibly TRBD1 (5 bases). The germline CDR1 and CDR2 sequences are LGHDT and YNNKEL (reference sequence). The length of the CDR3 is 15 residues. The V end lost 6 bases, the J end lost 3 bases, and 14 bases lay between the germline ends. The CDR3 DNA is TGTGCCAGCAGTCCCGGGGGTATGGCTAATGAAAAACTGTTTTTT. Its protein is CASSPGGMANEKLFF.

The chain links TRBV5-6 to TRBJ2-1; the D gene is possibly TRBD2 (5 bases). The V and J ends lost 4 bases and 9 bases respectively, with 17 bases between them. The CDR3 contains 14 residues. CDR1 and CDR2 from the germline V gene are SGHDT and YYEEEE. CDR3 region: CASSHLRGRGEQFF. CDR3 nucleotide sequence: TGTGCCAGCAGCCACCTTCGAGGACGGGGTGAGCAGTTCTTC.

The table lists this clonotype with a few counts. CDR3: CATPPPGNTEAFF. For the CDR3, the DNA is TGCGCCACTCCCCCCCCCGGGAACACTGAAGCTTTCTTT. The chain joins TRBV5-1 to TRBJ1-1; no reliable D call. Germline values: CDR1 SGHRS, CDR2 YFSETQ. The CDR3 loop spans 13 amino acids. The V end lost 9 bases, the J end lost 1 base, and 13 bases lay between the germline ends.

The rearrangement joins TRBV28 to TRBJ2-7; D unresolved. Per the germline V gene, CDR1 is MDHEN and CDR2 is SYDVKM. Trimming took off 6 bases at V and 2 bases at J, with 11 bases between the two ends. The CDR3 has 13 amino acids. The DNA of the CDR3 is TGTGCCAGCAGCTTACGGCAGGCCTACGAGCAGTACTTC. Protein sequence: CASSLRQAYEQYF.

This clonotype was observed at least ten times. The chain is built from TRBV5-6 and TRBJ2-1, with unresolved D. This CDR3 contains 15 residues. Germline lookup yields CDR1 SGHDT and CDR2 YYEEEE. Trimming took 0 bases from V and 0 from J, leaving 7 bases between them. The CDR3 is CASSLDYNSYNEQFF. In nucleotides, the CDR3 is TGTGCCAGCAGCTTGGACTATAACTCCTACAATGAGCAGTTCTTC.

This clonotype was seen ten or more times. The rearrangement uses TRBV29-1 and TRBJ1-1; maybe TRBD1 (5 bases). Trimming shortened V by 4 bases and J by 4 bases, and 13 bases separated the two germline ends. CDR1 SQVTM and CDR2 ANQGSEA come from the germline V gene. The CDR3 spans 13 residues. The CDR3 DNA reads as TGCAGCGTTGTTGAAGGGGTGCTCACTGAAGCTTTCTTT. Residues: CSVVEGVLTEAFF.

This clonotype was seen more than once but under ten times. The chain has TRBV7-6 and TRBJ1-6; D might be TRBD1 (5 bases). Germline lookup yields CDR1 SGHVS and CDR2 FNYEAQ. This CDR3 comprises 18 residues. The V gene lost 2 bases and the J gene lost 7 bases, with 21 bases spanning the gap. CDR3 bases: TGTGCCAGCAGCTTAAGGGGCAGGGTCCATACTTTGAATTCACCCCTCCACTTT. Protein sequence: CASSLRGRVHTLNSPLHF.

This clonotype showed up many times. The V call is TRBV6-1, the J call TRBJ2-7, with D perhaps TRBD2 (5 bases). V was trimmed by 6 bases and J by 5 bases, leaving 17 bases between them. Per the germline V gene, CDR1 is MNHNS and CDR2 is SASEGT. The CDR3 loop spans 14 amino acids. CDR3 bases: TGTGCCAGCAGAGCTCGAGGGTATAGCGACGAGCAGTACTTC. As protein: CASRARGYSDEQYF.

This clonotype has at least ten counts. The junction and the germline gene differ at one end; a read error may be behind it. The genes are TRBV12-3 or TRBV12-4 and TRBJ2-5, with a possible D match to TRBD2 (6 bases). CDR3 length: 15 residues. In DNA, the CDR3 is TGTGCCAGCAGCTTAGCTTTGGGGGGACGAGAGACCCAGTACTTC. It specifies CASSLALGGRETQYF.

This clonotype occurred a few times. The chain's CDR3 is CASRSGLQETQYF. CDR3 nucleotides: TGTGCCAGCAGGAGCGGATTGCAAGAGACCCAGTACTTC. The chain combines TRBV5-6 with TRBJ2-5, with D possibly TRBD2 on 5 matching bases. This CDR3 has 13 amino acids. V gave up 5 bases and J gave up 2 bases, with 10 bases separating them. Germline CDR1 reads SGHDT; CDR2 reads YYEEEE.

This clonotype appeared a few times. The chain is built from TRBV15 and TRBJ1-1; D gene ambiguous. V was shortened by 1 base and J by 11 bases, with 14 bases between the two germline ends. The CDR3 totals 13 residues. The germline gives CDR1 LNHNV, CDR2 YYDKDF (reference sequence). The chain's CDR3 is CATSRGPIPRAFF. The CDR3 coding sequence is TGTGCCACCAGCAGAGGCCCCATACCAAGGGCTTTCTTT.

This clonotype was recorded at least ten times. The chain uses TRBV30 and TRBJ2-1, with TRBD2 matching over 8 bases. The germline V gene has CDR1 GTSNPN and CDR2 SVGIG (reference sequence). The CDR3 extends over 15 amino acids. The V segment lost 0 bases and the J segment 3 bases; nucleotides outside the gene matches: 4. CDR3 protein: CAWSVRGGVYNEQFF. The CDR3, as DNA: TGTGCCTGGAGTGTACGGGGGGGCGTCTACAATGAGCAGTTCTTC.